The rows below give T cell receptor beta chains drawn from one sample of a study of T cell changes during pregnancy in multiple sclerosis. TCRdb's copy holds only in-frame clones and misses some; the assay was immunoSEQ multiplex PCR. The sample lists some 97,000 clones, 92% occurring once. The source material was peripheral blood, sampled after pregnancy. The receptor source for this set is a female donor with multiple sclerosis, enrolled in a pregnancy study. Both conserved end residues are part of each CDR3. Fields, in order: J gene, D gene, clone size, V gene, CDR3 DNA, CDR3 protein. The D gene is left open where the match is weak. The size entry is marked missing in some rows and otherwise reads once, few, many or a size class.

j_call: TRBJ2-1
d_call: TRBD1
clone_size: NA
v_call: TRBV28
cdr3_nt: TGTGCCAGCAGACCGGACAGGGCGTCCAACAATGAGCAGTTCTTC
cdr3_aa: CASRPDRASNNEQFF

j_call: TRBJ2-5
d_call: NA
clone_size: NA
v_call: TRBV5-1
cdr3_nt: TGCGCCAGCAGCCCCGGGGGGCTAGGGGAGACCCAGTACTTC
cdr3_aa: CASSPGGLGETQYF

j_call: TRBJ2-7
d_call: TRBD1
clone_size: NA
v_call: TRBV6-6
cdr3_nt: TGTGCCAGCAGAACGACAGGGAAAACGTACGAGCAGTACTTC
cdr3_aa: CASRTTGKTYEQYF

j_call: TRBJ2-1
d_call: TRBD1
clone_size: NA
v_call: TRBV5-6
cdr3_nt: TGTGCCAGCAGCGACCGGGACAGGGGACCCAACAATGAGCAGTTCTTC
cdr3_aa: CASSDRDRGPNNEQFF

j_call: TRBJ2-3
d_call: TRBD2
clone_size: few
v_call: TRBV4-3
cdr3_nt: TGCGCCAGCAGCCAAGAACTAGCGGGGGGGCCAGATACGCAGTATTTT
cdr3_aa: CASSQELAGGPDTQYF

j_call: TRBJ1-5
d_call: NA
clone_size: NA
v_call: TRBV5-1
cdr3_nt: TGCGCCAGCAGCGTACGGTACTATCAGCCCCAGCATTTT
cdr3_aa: CASSVRYYQPQHF

j_call: TRBJ2-7
d_call: NA
clone_size: NA
v_call: TRBV28
cdr3_nt: TGTGCCAGCAGTTTGCGGGACAGATACTACGAGCAGTACTTC
cdr3_aa: CASSLRDRYYEQYF

j_call: TRBJ2-2
d_call: NA
clone_size: NA
v_call: TRBV30
cdr3_nt: TGTGCCTGGGCCACCTTAGCCTTGGCCGGGGAGCTGTTTTTT
cdr3_aa: CAWATLALAGELFF

j_call: TRBJ1-1
d_call: TRBD1
clone_size: NA
v_call: TRBV18
cdr3_nt: TGTGCCAGCTCACCTTACGGGACAGGGGGCTTGATGAACACTGAAGCTTTCTTT
cdr3_aa: CASSPYGTGGLMNTEAFF

j_call: TRBJ1-4
d_call: NA
clone_size: once
v_call: TRBV6-1
cdr3_nt: TGTGCCAGCAGTGAAGCTTGGGACTGGAATCTGTTTTTT
cdr3_aa: CASSEAWDWNLFF

j_call: TRBJ2-7
d_call: NA
clone_size: NA
v_call: TRBV27
cdr3_nt: TGTGCCAGCAGCCCGGGACTGGGCTACGAGCAGTACTTC
cdr3_aa: CASSPGLGYEQYF

j_call: TRBJ2-3
d_call: TRBD2
clone_size: NA
v_call: TRBV9
cdr3_nt: TGTGCCAGCAGCGCCGGACTAGCCTCAATCACAGATACGCAGTATTTT
cdr3_aa: CASSAGLASITDTQYF

j_call: TRBJ2-7
d_call: NA
clone_size: NA
v_call: TRBV11-3
cdr3_nt: TGTGCCAGCAAGCCGACGGGAAGTTACGAGCAGTACTTC
cdr3_aa: CASKPTGSYEQYF

j_call: TRBJ2-5
d_call: TRBD1
clone_size: NA
v_call: TRBV10-3
cdr3_nt: TGTGCCATCAGTGTAACCGGGACAGGGGTGTCAGAGACCCAGTACTTC
cdr3_aa: CAISVTGTGVSETQYF

j_call: TRBJ2-5
d_call: TRBD2
clone_size: NA
v_call: TRBV11-3
cdr3_nt: TGTGCCAGCAGCTTAGTGAGCGGGGGGGCAGAGACCCAGTACTTC
cdr3_aa: CASSLVSGGAETQYF

j_call: TRBJ1-5
d_call: NA
clone_size: NA
v_call: TRBV5-6
cdr3_nt: TGTGCCAGCAGCTTGCAGGGGAATCAGCCCCAGCATTTT
cdr3_aa: CASSLQGNQPQHF

j_call: TRBJ2-1
d_call: NA
clone_size: NA
v_call: TRBV28
cdr3_nt: TGTGCCAGCAATACAGGGATCCCGAATGAGCAGTTCTTC
cdr3_aa: CASNTGIPNEQFF

j_call: TRBJ2-7
d_call: TRBD1
clone_size: NA
v_call: TRBV9
cdr3_nt: TGTGCCAGCAGCGTATCTGCAGGGGGTGGAGAGCAGTACTTC
cdr3_aa: CASSVSAGGGEQYF

j_call: TRBJ2-2
d_call: NA
clone_size: NA
v_call: TRBV9
cdr3_nt: TGTGCCAGCAGCGTAGGGCCGAACACCGGGGAGCTGTTTTTT
cdr3_aa: CASSVGPNTGELFF

j_call: TRBJ1-4
d_call: NA
clone_size: NA
v_call: TRBV18
cdr3_nt: TGTGCCAGCTCACCCCTCCCAACGGGAACTAATGAAAAACTGTTTTTT
cdr3_aa: CASSPLPTGTNEKLFF

j_call: TRBJ2-7
d_call: TRBD1
clone_size: NA
v_call: TRBV30
cdr3_nt: TGTGCCTGGGGGACAGGGCCCTACGAGCAGTACTTC
cdr3_aa: CAWGTGPYEQYF

j_call: TRBJ1-4
d_call: TRBD1
clone_size: NA
v_call: TRBV5-4
cdr3_nt: TGTGCCAGCAGCTTGGGACCGGGACAGGGTGGGGAAAAACTGTTTTTT
cdr3_aa: CASSLGPGQGGEKLFF

j_call: TRBJ2-3
d_call: NA
clone_size: NA
v_call: TRBV5-5
cdr3_nt: TGTGCCAGCAGCTTGGAATGGAGTGCAGATACGCAGTATTTT
cdr3_aa: CASSLEWSADTQYF

j_call: TRBJ2-6
d_call: TRBD1
clone_size: NA
v_call: TRBV5-6
cdr3_nt: TGTGCCAGCAGCTTGGCCTGGCAGGGGGCTGGGGCCAACGTCCTGACTTTC
cdr3_aa: CASSLAWQGAGANVLTF

j_call: TRBJ1-5
d_call: NA
clone_size: NA
v_call: TRBV30
cdr3_nt: TGTGCCTGGAGTGGAGGGGGAAGCAATCAGCCCCAGCATTTT
cdr3_aa: CAWSGGGSNQPQHF

j_call: TRBJ1-5
d_call: TRBD1
clone_size: NA
v_call: TRBV6-1
cdr3_nt: TGTGCCAGCAGTGGGCGACAGGGCTTAGATAGCAATCAGCCCCAGCATTTT
cdr3_aa: CASSGRQGLDSNQPQHF

j_call: TRBJ2-5
d_call: TRBD1
clone_size: NA
v_call: TRBV6-5
cdr3_nt: TGTGCCAGCAGTTACGCCAGCAGGGGGCGAGAGACCCAGTACTTC
cdr3_aa: CASSYASRGRETQYF

j_call: TRBJ2-5
d_call: NA
clone_size: NA
v_call: TRBV18
cdr3_nt: TGTGCCAGCTCACCACTCAGGGTACAAGAGACCCAGTACTTC
cdr3_aa: CASSPLRVQETQYF

j_call: TRBJ2-3
d_call: NA
clone_size: NA
v_call: TRBV7-7
cdr3_nt: TGTGCCAGCAGCCGCAGTTACACAGATACGCAGTATTTT
cdr3_aa: CASSRSYTDTQYF

j_call: TRBJ1-5
d_call: NA
clone_size: NA
v_call: TRBV21-1
cdr3_nt: TGTGCCAGCAGGGGGGGAACAGGGGCGAGCAATCAGCCCCAGCATTTT
cdr3_aa: CASRGGTGASNQPQHF

j_call: TRBJ2-7
d_call: NA
clone_size: NA
v_call: TRBV7-2
cdr3_nt: TGTGCCAGCAGCTTAGAGAGCTACGAGCAGTACTTC
cdr3_aa: CASSLESYEQYF

j_call: TRBJ1-2
d_call: NA
clone_size: once
v_call: TRBV28
cdr3_nt: TGTGCCAGCAGTCCGGAGACAGCCAACTATGGCTACACCTTC
cdr3_aa: CASSPETANYGYTF

j_call: TRBJ1-3
d_call: NA
clone_size: NA
v_call: TRBV18
cdr3_nt: TGTGCCAGCTCACCACAGGAGGGAAGCTCTGGAAACACCATATATTTT
cdr3_aa: CASSPQEGSSGNTIYF

j_call: TRBJ2-7
d_call: TRBD1
clone_size: NA
v_call: TRBV2
cdr3_nt: TGTGCCAGCAGTGTCATGACAGGGGCTAGCGAGCAGTACTTC
cdr3_aa: CASSVMTGASEQYF

j_call: TRBJ2-1
d_call: NA
clone_size: NA
v_call: TRBV7-8
cdr3_nt: TGTGCCAGCAGCTTTTTCGATGAGCAGTTCTTC
cdr3_aa: CASSFFDEQFF

j_call: TRBJ2-3
d_call: NA
clone_size: once
v_call: TRBV10-3
cdr3_nt: TGTGCCATCAGATCCGGGACTCTGGGAAGTACGCAGTATTTT
cdr3_aa: CAIRSGTLGSTQYF

j_call: TRBJ2-1
d_call: TRBD2
clone_size: NA
v_call: TRBV7-2
cdr3_nt: TGTGCCAGCAGCTTAGTGGGGGGGGGCAATGAGCAGTTCTTC
cdr3_aa: CASSLVGGGNEQFF